This T cell receptor (beta chain) was sequenced in a study of shared clonotypes between healthy human individuals. Findings and caveats of the study: Blood alone was sampled, and tissue repertoires likely differ. Genetic and exposure-history diversity was limited by the small donor number. Estimated clonotype richness was generally higher in naive than memory subsets.

For this clone: As yet, its antigen is unknown.

There are 15 residues in the CDR3. The V gene end was trimmed by 0 bases and the J gene end by 4 bases; junction bases not matched to a gene: 4. CDR1 and CDR2 (germline): LNHNV, YYDKDF (reference sequence). Replicate PCRs from sorted subsets contained roughly 200 ng DNA, which is roughly 30,000 T cell genomes. Assay: immunoSEQ multiplex PCR; the TCRdb copy retains only in-frame clones and omits some. This sample has some 680,000 clones, with around 78% found just once. The chain carries TRBV15 and TRBJ2-7; 9 nucleotides agree with TRBD2. Sequenced: memory CD4+ T cells sorted from blood. As to subset: CD45RA-negative fraction. The source is a woman in her twenties or thirties in good health. CDR3 amino acids: CATSRDGGRVYEQYF. Written as DNA, the CDR3 is TGTGCCACCAGCAGAGATGGCGGGAGGGTTTACGAGCAGTACTTC.